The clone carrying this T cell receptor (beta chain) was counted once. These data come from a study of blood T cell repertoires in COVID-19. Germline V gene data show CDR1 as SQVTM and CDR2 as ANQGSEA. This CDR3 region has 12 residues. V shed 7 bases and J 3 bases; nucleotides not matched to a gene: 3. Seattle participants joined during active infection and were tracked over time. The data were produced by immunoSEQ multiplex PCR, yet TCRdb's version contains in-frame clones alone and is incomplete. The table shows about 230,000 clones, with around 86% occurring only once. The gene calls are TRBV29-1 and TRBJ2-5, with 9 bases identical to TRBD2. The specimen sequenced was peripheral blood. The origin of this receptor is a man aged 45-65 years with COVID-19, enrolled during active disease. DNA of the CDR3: TGCAGCGCGGGACTAGCAAAAGAGACCCAGTACTTC. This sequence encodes CSAGLAKETQYF.